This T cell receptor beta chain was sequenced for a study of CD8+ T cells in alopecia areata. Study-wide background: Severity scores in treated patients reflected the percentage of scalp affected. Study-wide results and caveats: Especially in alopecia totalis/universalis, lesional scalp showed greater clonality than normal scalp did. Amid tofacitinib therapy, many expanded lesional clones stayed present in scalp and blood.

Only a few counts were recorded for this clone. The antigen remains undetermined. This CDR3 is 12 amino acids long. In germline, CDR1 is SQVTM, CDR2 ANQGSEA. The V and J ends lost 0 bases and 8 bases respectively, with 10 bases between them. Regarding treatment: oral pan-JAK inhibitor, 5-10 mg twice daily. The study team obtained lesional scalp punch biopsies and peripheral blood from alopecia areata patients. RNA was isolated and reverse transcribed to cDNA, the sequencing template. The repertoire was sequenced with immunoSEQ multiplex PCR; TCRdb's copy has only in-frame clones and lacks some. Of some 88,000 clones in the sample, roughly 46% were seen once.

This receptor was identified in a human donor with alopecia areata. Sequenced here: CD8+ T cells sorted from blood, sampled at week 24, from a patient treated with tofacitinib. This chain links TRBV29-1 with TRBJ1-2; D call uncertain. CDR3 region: CSVEDIPNGYTF. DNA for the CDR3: TGCAGCGTTGAAGATATACCCAACGGCTACACCTTC.